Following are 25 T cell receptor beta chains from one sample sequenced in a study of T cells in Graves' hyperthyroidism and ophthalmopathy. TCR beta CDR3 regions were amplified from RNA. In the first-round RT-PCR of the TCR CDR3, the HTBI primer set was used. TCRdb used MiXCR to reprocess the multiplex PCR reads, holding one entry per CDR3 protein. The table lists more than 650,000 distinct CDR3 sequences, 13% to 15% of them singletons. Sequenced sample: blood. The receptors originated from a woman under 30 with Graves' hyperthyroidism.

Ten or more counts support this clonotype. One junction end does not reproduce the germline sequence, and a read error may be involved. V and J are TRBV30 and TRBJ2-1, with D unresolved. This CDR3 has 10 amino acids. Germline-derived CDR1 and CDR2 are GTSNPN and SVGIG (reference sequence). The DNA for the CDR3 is TGTGCCTGGTCCTTCAATGAGCAGTTCTTC. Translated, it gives CAWSFNEQFF.

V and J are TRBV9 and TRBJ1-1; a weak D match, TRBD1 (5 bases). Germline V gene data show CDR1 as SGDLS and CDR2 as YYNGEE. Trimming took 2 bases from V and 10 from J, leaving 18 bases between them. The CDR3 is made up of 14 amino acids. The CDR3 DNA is TGTGCCAGCAGCGTGACCCCGGGCCAGGGAAGAGCTTTCTTT. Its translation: CASSVTPGQGRAFF.

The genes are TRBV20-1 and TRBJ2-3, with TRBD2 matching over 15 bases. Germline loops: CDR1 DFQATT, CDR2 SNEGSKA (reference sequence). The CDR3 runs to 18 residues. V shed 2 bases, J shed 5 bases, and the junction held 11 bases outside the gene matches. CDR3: CSARPGTSGRSWEDTQYF. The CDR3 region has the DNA TGCAGTGCTAGACCCGGGACTAGCGGGAGGTCCTGGGAAGATACGCAGTATTTT.

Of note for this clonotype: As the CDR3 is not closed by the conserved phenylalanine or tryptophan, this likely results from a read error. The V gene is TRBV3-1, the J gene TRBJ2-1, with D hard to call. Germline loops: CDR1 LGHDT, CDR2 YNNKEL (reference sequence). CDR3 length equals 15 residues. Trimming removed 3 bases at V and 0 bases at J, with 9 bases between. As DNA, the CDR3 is TGTGCCAGCAGCCAGACAAGTAGCTCCTACAATGAGCAGTTCATC. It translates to CASSQTSSSYNEQFI.

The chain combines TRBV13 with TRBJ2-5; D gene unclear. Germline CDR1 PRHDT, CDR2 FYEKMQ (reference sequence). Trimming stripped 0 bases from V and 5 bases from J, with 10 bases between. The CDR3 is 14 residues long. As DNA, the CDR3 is TGTGCCAGCAGCTTAGGGCCTCCGAGGGAGACCCAGTACTTC. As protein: CASSLGPPRETQYF. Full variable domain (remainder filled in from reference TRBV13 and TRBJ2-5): AAGVIQSPRHLIKEKRETATLKCYPIPRHDTVYWYQQGPGQDPQFLISFYEKMQSDKGSIPDRFSAQQFSDYHSELNMSSLELGDSALYFCASSLGPPRETQYFGPGTRLLVL.

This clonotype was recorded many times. CDR3 in DNA: TGTGCCAGCAGTGAAGATAGTAGTAGCAGGGTCCACTATGGCTACACCTTC. Residues: CASSEDSSSRVHYGYTF. This rearrangement joins TRBV2 to TRBJ1-2; a possible D gene is TRBD1 (5 bases). This CDR3 is built from 17 residues. V lost 1 base to trimming and J lost 3 bases, with 18 bases between them. CDR1 is SNHLY, CDR2 FYNNEI, per germline.

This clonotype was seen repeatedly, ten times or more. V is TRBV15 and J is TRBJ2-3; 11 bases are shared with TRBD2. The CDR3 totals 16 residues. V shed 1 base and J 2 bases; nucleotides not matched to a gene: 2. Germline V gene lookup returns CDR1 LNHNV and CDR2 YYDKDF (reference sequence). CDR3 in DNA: TGTGCCACCAGCAGAGGGGGACTAGCGGACACAGATACGCAGTATTTT. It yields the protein CATSRGGLADTDTQYF.

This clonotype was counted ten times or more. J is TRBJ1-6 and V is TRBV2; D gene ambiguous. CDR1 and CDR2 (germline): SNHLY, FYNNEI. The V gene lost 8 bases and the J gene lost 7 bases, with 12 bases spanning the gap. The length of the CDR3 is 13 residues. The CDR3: CASALRANSPLHF. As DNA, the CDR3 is TGTGCCAGCGCTCTTAGGGCGAATTCACCCCTCCACTTT.

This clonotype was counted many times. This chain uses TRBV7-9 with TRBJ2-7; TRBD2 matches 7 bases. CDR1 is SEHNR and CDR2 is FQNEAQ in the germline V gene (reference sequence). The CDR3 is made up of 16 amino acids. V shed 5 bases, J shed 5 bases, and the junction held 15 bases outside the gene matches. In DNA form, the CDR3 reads TGTGCCAGCAGCCCAGGCCCCAGGGAGGGGAGTAACGAGCAGTACTTC. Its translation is CASSPGPREGSNEQYF.

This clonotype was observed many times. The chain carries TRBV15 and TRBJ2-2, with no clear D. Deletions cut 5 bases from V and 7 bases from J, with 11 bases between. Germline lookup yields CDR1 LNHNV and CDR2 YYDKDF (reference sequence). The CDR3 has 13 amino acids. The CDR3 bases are TGTGCCACCAGCGAAGATTTTGGCGGGGAGCTGTTTTTT. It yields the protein CATSEDFGGELFF.

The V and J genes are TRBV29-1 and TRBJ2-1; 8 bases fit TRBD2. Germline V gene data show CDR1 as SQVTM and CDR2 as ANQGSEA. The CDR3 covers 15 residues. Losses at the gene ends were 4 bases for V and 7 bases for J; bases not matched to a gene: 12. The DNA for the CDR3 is TGCAGCGTTGGGGGGGGGGTCGGGAGGGGGAATGAGCAGTTCTTC. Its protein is CSVGGGVGRGNEQFF.

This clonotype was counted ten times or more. The CDR3 is CASSPGRTGGQPQHF. The CDR3 DNA is TGTGCCAGCAGCCCTGGAAGGACAGGAGGTCAGCCCCAGCATTTT. The rearrangement links TRBV5-8 to TRBJ1-5, with TRBD1 identical over 7 bases. The CDR3 length is 15 residues. J was trimmed by 6 bases and V by 4 bases; bases with no gene match: 10. The germline V gene encodes CDR1 SGHTS and CDR2 YDEGEE.

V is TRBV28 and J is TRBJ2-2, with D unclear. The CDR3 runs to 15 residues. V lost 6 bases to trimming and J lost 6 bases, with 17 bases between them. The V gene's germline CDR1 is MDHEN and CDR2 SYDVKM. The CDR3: CASRRRDLGPGELFF. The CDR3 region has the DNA TGTGCCAGCAGGCGCAGAGATCTTGGACCCGGGGAGCTGTTTTTT.

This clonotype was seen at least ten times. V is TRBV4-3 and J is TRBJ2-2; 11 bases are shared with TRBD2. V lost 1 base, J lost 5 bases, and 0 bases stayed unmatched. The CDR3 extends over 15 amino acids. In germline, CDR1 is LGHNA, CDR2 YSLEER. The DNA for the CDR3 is TGCGCCAGCAGCCAAGGGACTAGCGGGACCGGGGAGCTGTTTTTT. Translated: CASSQGTSGTGELFF.

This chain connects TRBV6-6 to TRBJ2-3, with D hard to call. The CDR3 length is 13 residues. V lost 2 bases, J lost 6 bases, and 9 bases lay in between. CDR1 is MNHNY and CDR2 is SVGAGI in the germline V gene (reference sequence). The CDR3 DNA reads TGTGCCAGCAGTTACGTGTCCGCGGATACGCAGTATTTT. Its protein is CASSYVSADTQYF.

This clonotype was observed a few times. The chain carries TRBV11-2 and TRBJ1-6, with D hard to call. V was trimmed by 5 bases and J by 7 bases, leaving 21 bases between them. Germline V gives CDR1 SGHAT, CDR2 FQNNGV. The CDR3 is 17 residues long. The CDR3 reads CASSTLPRKGSNSPLHF. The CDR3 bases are TGTGCCAGCAGCACACTCCCCCGGAAGGGTTCAAATTCACCCCTCCACTTT.

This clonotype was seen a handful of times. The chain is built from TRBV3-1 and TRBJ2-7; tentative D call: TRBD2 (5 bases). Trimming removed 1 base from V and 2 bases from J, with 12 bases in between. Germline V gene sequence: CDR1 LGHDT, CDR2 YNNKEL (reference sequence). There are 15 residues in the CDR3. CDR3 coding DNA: TGTGCCAGCAGCCAAGGGGTAGCGCCAACCTACGAGCAGTACTTC. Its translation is CASSQGVAPTYEQYF.

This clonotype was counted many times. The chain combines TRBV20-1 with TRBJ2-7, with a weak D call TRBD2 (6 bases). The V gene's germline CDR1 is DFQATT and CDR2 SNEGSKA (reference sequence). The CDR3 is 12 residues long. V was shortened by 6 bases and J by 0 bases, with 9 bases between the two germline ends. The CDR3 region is CSAGGASYEQYF. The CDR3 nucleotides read TGCAGTGCGGGAGGTGCCTCCTACGAGCAGTACTTC.

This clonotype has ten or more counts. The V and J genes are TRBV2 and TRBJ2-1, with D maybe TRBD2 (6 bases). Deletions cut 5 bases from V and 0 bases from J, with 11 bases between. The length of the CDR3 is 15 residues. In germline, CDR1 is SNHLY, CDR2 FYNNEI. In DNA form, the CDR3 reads TGTGCCAGCAGTCGGGACTTCAGCTCCTACAATGAGCAGTTCTTC. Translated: CASSRDFSSYNEQFF.

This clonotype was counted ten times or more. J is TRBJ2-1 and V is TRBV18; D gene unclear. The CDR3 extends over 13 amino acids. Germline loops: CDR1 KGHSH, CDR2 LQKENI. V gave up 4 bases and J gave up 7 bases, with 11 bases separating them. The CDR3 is CASSQDWLNEQFF. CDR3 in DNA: TGTGCCAGCTCACAAGACTGGTTAAATGAGCAGTTCTTC.

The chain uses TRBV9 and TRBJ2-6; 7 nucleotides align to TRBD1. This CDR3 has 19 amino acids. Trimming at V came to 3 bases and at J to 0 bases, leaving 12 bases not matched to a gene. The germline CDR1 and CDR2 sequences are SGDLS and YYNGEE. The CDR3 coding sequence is TGTGCCAGCAGCGCCCGGACAGGTCGCGAGCACTCTGGGGCCAACGTCCTGACTTTC. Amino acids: CASSARTGREHSGANVLTF.

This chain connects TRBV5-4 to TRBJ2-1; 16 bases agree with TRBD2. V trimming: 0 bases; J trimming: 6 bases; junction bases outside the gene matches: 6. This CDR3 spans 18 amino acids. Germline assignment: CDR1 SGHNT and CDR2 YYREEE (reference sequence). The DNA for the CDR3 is TGTGCCAGCAGCTTGGCAGGGACTAGCGGGAGGGCCACCAATGAGCAGTTCTTC. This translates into CASSLAGTSGRATNEQFF.

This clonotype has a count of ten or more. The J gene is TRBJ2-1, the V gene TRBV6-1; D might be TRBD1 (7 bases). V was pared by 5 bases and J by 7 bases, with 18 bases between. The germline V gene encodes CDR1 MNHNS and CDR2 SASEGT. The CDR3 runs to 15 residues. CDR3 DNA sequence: TGTGCCAGCAGTCCCGCAGGGGGGTTGGGTAATGAGCAGTTCTTC. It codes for CASSPAGGLGNEQFF.

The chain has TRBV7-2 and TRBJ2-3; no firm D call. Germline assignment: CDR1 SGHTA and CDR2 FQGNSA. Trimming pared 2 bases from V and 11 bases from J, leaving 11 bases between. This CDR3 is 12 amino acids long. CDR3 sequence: CASSLTFSRQYF. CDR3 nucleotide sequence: TGTGCCAGCAGCTTAACATTTTCGAGGCAGTATTTT.

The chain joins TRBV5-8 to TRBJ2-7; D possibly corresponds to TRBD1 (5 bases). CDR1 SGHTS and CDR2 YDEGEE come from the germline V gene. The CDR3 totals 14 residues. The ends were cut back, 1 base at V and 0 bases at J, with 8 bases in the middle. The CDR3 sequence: CASSLLDTSYEQYF. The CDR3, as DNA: TGTGCCAGCAGCTTGTTGGACACCTCCTACGAGCAGTACTTC.